What follows is one TCR beta chain and its context. This entry comes from a study of tumor-infiltrating lymphocytes in primary liver carcinoma. Study background: Stage T1-T3 N0M0 and a size of roughly 4.2 to 10 cm characterized the tumors. Roughly 3.5 to 8 million productive TCRbeta reads came from each sample, comparable across tissue types.

Trimming removed 4 bases from V and 8 bases from J, with 25 bases in between. Looked up from germline, CDR1 is MDHEN and CDR2 is SYDVKM. The CDR3 runs to 17 residues. Co-extracting RNA and DNA was done with about 17-30 mg of unsorted bulk tissue as input. Total RNA (around 500 ng) served as template for TCR beta cDNA synthesis primed by a constant-region primer. Amplification in three nested multiplex PCR rounds with slightly modified ARM-PCR gave rise to TCR beta libraries. Running 9 to 10 cycles apiece, the first two PCR rounds relied on TRBV1-TRBV30 forward primers together with a C-beta reverse primer. TCRdb recomputed calls from the multiplex PCR reads with MiXCR, one row per CDR3 protein. This table has about 92,000 distinct CDR3 sequences, 65% to 70% appearing once.

This receptor was identified in a man between 40 and 49 years old with primary liver carcinoma and hepatitis B virus infection. Material for sequencing was tumor-adjacent normal liver tissue. The chain links TRBV28 to TRBJ2-3, with a weak D call TRBD2 (5 bases). CDR3: CASSSPPGREGQGTQYF. Here the CDR3 DNA reads TGTGCCAGCAGTTCCCCCCCGGGGAGAGAGGGCCAAGGTACGCAGTATTTT.